These T cell receptor beta chains were read from a single sample in a study of blood T cell repertoires in COVID-19. Method: immunoSEQ multiplex PCR; TCRdb's copy keeps in-frame clones and lacks some. The sample has some 80,000 clones; approximately 93% are singletons. Sequences were obtained from peripheral blood. All receptors derive from a man between 45 and 60 years old with COVID-19, enrolled during active disease. The CDR3 runs from the conserved cysteine through the conserved F or W. The D gene is left open where the match is weak. Only part of the rows carry a size: once, few, many, or a class if the clone is expanded.

j_gene: TRBJ1-4
d_gene: -
abundance: -
v_gene: TRBV7-6
CDR3nt: TGTGCCAGCAGCTTAGGGGATAGGGGCTACGCCGAAAAACTGTTTTTT
CDR3aa: CASSLGDRGYAEKLFF

j_gene: TRBJ2-2
d_gene: TRBD2
abundance: -
v_gene: TRBV6-2/TRBV6-3
CDR3nt: TGTGCCAGCAGTTACGATAGACTAGCGGGAGGCATGCGGGTCACCGGGGAGCTGTTTTTT
CDR3aa: CASSYDRLAGGMRVTGELFF

j_gene: TRBJ2-7
d_gene: -
abundance: -
v_gene: TRBV28
CDR3nt: TGTGCCAGCAGTCCCCCAGATCAGAGGGCCTACGAGCAGTACTTC
CDR3aa: CASSPPDQRAYEQYF

j_gene: TRBJ2-3
d_gene: TRBD2
abundance: once
v_gene: TRBV19
CDR3nt: TGTGCCAGTAGTACGACTAGCAGAAACTCAGATACGCAGTATTTT
CDR3aa: CASSTTSRNSDTQYF

j_gene: TRBJ1-2
d_gene: -
abundance: -
v_gene: TRBV5-1
CDR3nt: TGCGCCAGCAGCGGGGGACAAAACTATGGCTACACCTTC
CDR3aa: CASSGGQNYGYTF

j_gene: TRBJ2-7
d_gene: TRBD1
abundance: -
v_gene: TRBV27
CDR3nt: TGTGCCAGCAGTCCGATCCCGGGACAGGTCTACGAGCAGTACTTC
CDR3aa: CASSPIPGQVYEQYF

j_gene: TRBJ2-3
d_gene: TRBD2
abundance: -
v_gene: TRBV7-8
CDR3nt: TGTGCCAGCAGCTCTCGGGGGGAGTCTACAGATACGCAGTATTTT
CDR3aa: CASSSRGESTDTQYF

j_gene: TRBJ1-2
d_gene: -
abundance: -
v_gene: TRBV18
CDR3nt: TGTGCCAGCTCACCACAGTCCGCCAGGGTTAACTATGGCTACACCTTC
CDR3aa: CASSPQSARVNYGYTF

j_gene: TRBJ2-5
d_gene: TRBD1
abundance: -
v_gene: TRBV24-1
CDR3nt: TGTGCCACCAGTGATTTTACAGGGGTCGAGACCCAGTACTTC
CDR3aa: CATSDFTGVETQYF

j_gene: TRBJ2-5
d_gene: -
abundance: -
v_gene: TRBV6-1
CDR3nt: TGTGCCAGCAGTGAATCCCCCAGACAAGAGACCCAGTACTTC
CDR3aa: CASSESPRQETQYF

j_gene: TRBJ2-2
d_gene: -
abundance: -
v_gene: TRBV5-1
CDR3nt: TGCGCCAGCAGCTTGATCGCTAGCAGCCGGACCGGGGAGCTGTTTTTT
CDR3aa: CASSLIASSRTGELFF

j_gene: TRBJ1-1
d_gene: -
abundance: -
v_gene: TRBV7-6
CDR3nt: TGTGCCAGCAGCTTAGCGTTGAGCACTGAAGCTTTCTTT
CDR3aa: CASSLALSTEAFF

j_gene: TRBJ1-5
d_gene: -
abundance: -
v_gene: TRBV19
CDR3nt: TGTGCCAGTAGTCTTTCTCAGGGGAAAGGTCAGCCCCAGCATTTT
CDR3aa: CASSLSQGKGQPQHF

j_gene: TRBJ1-1
d_gene: -
abundance: -
v_gene: TRBV28
CDR3nt: TGTGCCAGCAGTTTAGGGTCAGCGGGGCAGATGAACACTGAAGCTTTCTTT
CDR3aa: CASSLGSAGQMNTEAFF

j_gene: TRBJ2-3
d_gene: TRBD2
abundance: -
v_gene: TRBV7-2
CDR3nt: TGTGCCAGCAGCTTAGTCGCGGGAGGGCCAGATACGCAGTATTTT
CDR3aa: CASSLVAGGPDTQYF

j_gene: TRBJ2-1
d_gene: TRBD2
abundance: -
v_gene: TRBV19
CDR3nt: TGTGCCAGTAGTATTAAGACTAGCGGGATATACAATGAGCAGTTCTTC
CDR3aa: CASSIKTSGIYNEQFF

j_gene: TRBJ2-2
d_gene: -
abundance: -
v_gene: TRBV9
CDR3nt: TGTGCCAGCAGCGCGAGTCTAGCGTTATCCGGGGAGCTGTTTTTT
CDR3aa: CASSASLALSGELFF

j_gene: TRBJ2-3
d_gene: TRBD1
abundance: -
v_gene: TRBV7-9
CDR3nt: TGTGCCAGCAGCTTAGGGCGACAGGGCGGCACAGATACGCAGTATTTT
CDR3aa: CASSLGRQGGTDTQYF

j_gene: TRBJ2-2
d_gene: TRBD2
abundance: -
v_gene: TRBV7-6
CDR3nt: TGTGCCAGCAGCTTAGGAACTAGCGGGAGGATACCGAACACCGGGGAGCTGTTTTTT
CDR3aa: CASSLGTSGRIPNTGELFF

j_gene: TRBJ1-1
d_gene: -
abundance: -
v_gene: TRBV19
CDR3nt: TGTGCCAGTAGCTGGATCAACAGGGAAGCTTTCTTT
CDR3aa: CASSWINREAFF

j_gene: TRBJ2-1
d_gene: TRBD2
abundance: -
v_gene: TRBV28
CDR3nt: TGTGCCAGCAGTTCACCTAGCGGGAGCTACAATGAGCAGTTCTTC
CDR3aa: CASSSPSGSYNEQFF

j_gene: TRBJ2-7
d_gene: -
abundance: -
v_gene: TRBV14
CDR3nt: TGTGCCAGCAGCCAAGGGGCCACGGTCGAGCAGTACTTC
CDR3aa: CASSQGATVEQYF

j_gene: TRBJ1-1
d_gene: -
abundance: -
v_gene: TRBV27
CDR3nt: TGTGCCAGCAGTTCCGTCAGGGTCTGGGGCACTGAAGCTTTCTTT
CDR3aa: CASSSVRVWGTEAFF

j_gene: TRBJ1-1
d_gene: -
abundance: -
v_gene: TRBV6-5
CDR3nt: TGTGCCAGCAGTTACGGCCAGAACACTGAAGCTTTCTTT
CDR3aa: CASSYGQNTEAFF

j_gene: TRBJ2-3
d_gene: TRBD2
abundance: once
v_gene: TRBV5-1
CDR3nt: TGCGCCAGCAGCCCAGCCCCACTAGCGGGAGTGATAGATACGCAGTATTTT
CDR3aa: CASSPAPLAGVIDTQYF

j_gene: TRBJ2-2
d_gene: -
abundance: -
v_gene: TRBV24-1
CDR3nt: TGTGCCACCAGTGATAGTCAGGGGTTCGGCACCGGGGAGCTGTTTTTT
CDR3aa: CATSDSQGFGTGELFF

j_gene: TRBJ2-1
d_gene: -
abundance: -
v_gene: TRBV24-1
CDR3nt: TGTGCCACCAGTGACCCCCCAGGGAAGAGCTCCTACAATGAGCAGTTCTTC
CDR3aa: CATSDPPGKSSYNEQFF

j_gene: TRBJ1-1
d_gene: -
abundance: -
v_gene: TRBV29-1
CDR3nt: TGCAGCGTTGAAGATTATTTGACTGAAGCTTTCTTT
CDR3aa: CSVEDYLTEAFF

j_gene: TRBJ1-2
d_gene: TRBD1
abundance: -
v_gene: TRBV19
CDR3nt: TGTGCCAGTAGTACCCCGACAGGGTGGACCTATGGCTACACCTTC
CDR3aa: CASSTPTGWTYGYTF

j_gene: TRBJ1-1
d_gene: -
abundance: once
v_gene: TRBV7-9
CDR3nt: TGTGCCAGCAGCTTATTTGGGGCATCGGGCACTGAAGCTTTCTTT
CDR3aa: CASSLFGASGTEAFF

j_gene: TRBJ1-1
d_gene: -
abundance: -
v_gene: TRBV30
CDR3nt: TGTGCCTGGAGTTTTAAGGGGGTAGTGGCTTTCTTT
CDR3aa: CAWSFKGVVAFF

j_gene: TRBJ1-4
d_gene: -
abundance: -
v_gene: TRBV4-1
CDR3nt: TGCGCCAGCAGCCAAGATGGGCAGGGTCAGGAAAAACTGTTTTTT
CDR3aa: CASSQDGQGQEKLFF

j_gene: TRBJ1-1
d_gene: TRBD1
abundance: -
v_gene: TRBV29-1
CDR3nt: TGCAGCAGCAGACAGGGGGGAGACACTGAAGCTTTCTTT
CDR3aa: CSSRQGGDTEAFF

j_gene: TRBJ1-1
d_gene: -
abundance: -
v_gene: TRBV5-4
CDR3nt: TGTGCCAGCAGCTTAGGGGTGGGGACTGAAGCTTTCTTT
CDR3aa: CASSLGVGTEAFF

j_gene: TRBJ2-1
d_gene: TRBD2
abundance: -
v_gene: TRBV11-2
CDR3nt: TGTGCCAGCAGCCGTCTAGCGGGAGGGCTGGGTGAGCAGTTCTTC
CDR3aa: CASSRLAGGLGEQFF

j_gene: TRBJ1-3
d_gene: TRBD1
abundance: -
v_gene: TRBV6-5
CDR3nt: TGTGCCAGCAGTCGACAGGGTCCGCGAAACACCATATATTTT
CDR3aa: CASSRQGPRNTIYF

j_gene: TRBJ2-6
d_gene: TRBD1
abundance: -
v_gene: TRBV6-5
CDR3nt: TGTGCCAGCAGCCAACAGGGGTCTGGGGCCAACGTCCTGACTTTC
CDR3aa: CASSQQGSGANVLTF

j_gene: TRBJ2-2
d_gene: TRBD2
abundance: few
v_gene: TRBV30
CDR3nt: TGTGCCTGTCCTAGCGGGAGATTAAACGGGGAGCTGTTTTTT
CDR3aa: CACPSGRLNGELFF

j_gene: TRBJ1-5
d_gene: TRBD1
abundance: -
v_gene: TRBV28
CDR3nt: TGTGCCAGCAGTTCCCACGAGGGACAGGGGGGACTCAATCAGCCCCAGCATTTT
CDR3aa: CASSSHEGQGGLNQPQHF

j_gene: TRBJ2-2
d_gene: TRBD2
abundance: once
v_gene: TRBV7-9
CDR3nt: TGTGCCAGCAGCGTAGCGGGAGGGGACACCGGGGAGCTGTTTTTT
CDR3aa: CASSVAGGDTGELFF

j_gene: TRBJ2-2
d_gene: TRBD2
abundance: once
v_gene: TRBV19
CDR3nt: TGTGCCAGTAGCCCTAGCGGGAGTGAGACCGGGGAGCTGTTTTTT
CDR3aa: CASSPSGSETGELFF

j_gene: TRBJ2-7
d_gene: -
abundance: once
v_gene: TRBV21-1
CDR3nt: TGTGCCAGCAGCAAAAAGGCGGGAAGGATAGCCTACGAGCAGTACTTC
CDR3aa: CASSKKAGRIAYEQYF

j_gene: TRBJ2-1
d_gene: TRBD2
abundance: -
v_gene: TRBV25-1
CDR3nt: TGTGCCAGCAGTGAACAGCCTAGCGGAAAGCAGTTCTTC
CDR3aa: CASSEQPSGKQFF

j_gene: TRBJ2-3
d_gene: TRBD2
abundance: -
v_gene: TRBV30
CDR3nt: TGTGCCTGGAGTGTACTAGCGGGAGGAGATACGCAGTATTTT
CDR3aa: CAWSVLAGGDTQYF

j_gene: TRBJ1-3
d_gene: TRBD1
abundance: -
v_gene: TRBV7-8
CDR3nt: TGTGCCAGCAGCTTAGGACAGGGCCCCTTCTCTGGAAACACCATATATTTT
CDR3aa: CASSLGQGPFSGNTIYF

j_gene: TRBJ1-1
d_gene: TRBD1
abundance: -
v_gene: TRBV5-1
CDR3nt: TGCGCCAGCAGCCCGGACAGGGGGGCCACTGAAGCTTTCTTT
CDR3aa: CASSPDRGATEAFF

j_gene: TRBJ1-2
d_gene: -
abundance: few
v_gene: TRBV19
CDR3nt: TGTGCCAGTAGTGAGACTGAAACGTCCTATGGCTACACCTTC
CDR3aa: CASSETETSYGYTF

j_gene: TRBJ1-1
d_gene: TRBD1
abundance: -
v_gene: TRBV6-5
CDR3nt: TGTGCCAGCAGTCCATTCGGACAGGGAAACACTGAAGCTTTCTTT
CDR3aa: CASSPFGQGNTEAFF

j_gene: TRBJ2-3
d_gene: -
abundance: -
v_gene: TRBV30
CDR3nt: TGTGCCTGGAGCCTAACAGGACGTTCGGGTACGCAGTATTTT
CDR3aa: CAWSLTGRSGTQYF

j_gene: TRBJ2-2
d_gene: TRBD1
abundance: -
v_gene: TRBV15
CDR3nt: TGTGCCACCAGCCGACCCAGACAGGGTTCCGGGGAGCTGTTTTTT
CDR3aa: CATSRPRQGSGELFF

j_gene: TRBJ2-2
d_gene: -
abundance: -
v_gene: TRBV19
CDR3nt: TGTGCCAGTAGTATGTCTAGCGCGAACACCGGGGAGCTGTTTTTT
CDR3aa: CASSMSSANTGELFF

j_gene: TRBJ1-1
d_gene: TRBD1
abundance: -
v_gene: TRBV7-9
CDR3nt: TGTGCCAGCAGCTCGGGACAGGGGACTGAAGCTTTCTTT
CDR3aa: CASSSGQGTEAFF

j_gene: TRBJ1-2
d_gene: -
abundance: -
v_gene: TRBV30
CDR3nt: TGTGCCTGGAGTGTAAACAAGGGGTTCGGCTACACCTTC
CDR3aa: CAWSVNKGFGYTF

j_gene: TRBJ2-3
d_gene: -
abundance: -
v_gene: TRBV4-2
CDR3nt: TGTGCCAGCAGCCAAGAGGGCCGTCTCACAGATACGCAGTATTTT
CDR3aa: CASSQEGRLTDTQYF

j_gene: TRBJ1-2
d_gene: -
abundance: -
v_gene: TRBV5-4
CDR3nt: TGTGCCACAAAAGCTGGCAGGTTGACTAACTATGGCTACACCTTC
CDR3aa: CATKAGRLTNYGYTF